This T cell receptor (beta chain) is drawn from a study of CXCR3-negative and CXCR3-positive naive CD8 T cells. Findings and limits, study-wide: More hydrophobic TRB CDR3s were found in CXCR3-positive naive cells than in CXCR3-negative naive cells. Naive cells, whether CXCR3-negative or CXCR3-positive, had similar TRBV-TRBJ usage, while memory cells differed.

Germline values: CDR1 MNHEY, CDR2 SVGEGT. There are 13 residues in the CDR3. As for this clonotype: What it recognizes is unknown.

The TRB cDNA libraries were prepared by 5' RACE with UMI labels. TCRdb re-analyzed the 5' RACE reads; it lists each CDR3 protein once, without DNA. The listing records approximately 5,000 distinct CDR3 sequences. The receptor was isolated from a human donor in good health. Some clones in this sample may be carry-over from other donors' samples. The sequencing input was naive CXCR3+ CD8+ T cells from blood. Stated subset: CD45RO-CCR7+CD27+CD95- naive CD8+ T cells expressing CXCR3 (TNR3+). J is TRBJ1-5 and V is TRBV6-2 or TRBV6-3; as DNA is missing, the TRBD1 call by TCRdb cannot be tested. CDR3 sequence: CASRGQGNQPQHF.